This passage covers 17 T cell receptor beta chains from one sample sequenced in a study of CD8 T cells in Susac syndrome. RNA totalling roughly 0.5 to 1 ug underwent reverse transcription with random hexamers. TCRdb ran MiXCR on the immunoSEQ multiplex PCR reads and lists one entry per CDR3 protein. The table lists roughly 120,000 distinct CDR3 sequences, around 96% of them singletons, with roughly 0.087% in the top ten. The sample consisted of CD4+ T cells from PBMCs. The receptors come from a human donor in good health.

The chain is built from TRBV7-2 and TRBJ2-7; maybe TRBD2 (6 bases). The CDR3 sequence is 13 residues long. Trimming took off 7 bases at V and 2 bases at J, with 12 bases between the two ends. Germline lookup yields CDR1 SGHTA and CDR2 FQGNSA. CDR3 in amino acids: CASTSRGTYEQYF. CDR3 in DNA: TGTGCCAGCACCTCCCGCGGGACCTACGAGCAGTACTTC.

The chain joins TRBV27 to TRBJ2-7; TRBD1 might be the D (7 bases). V lost 4 bases and J lost 5, with 12 bases in between. The germline V gene has CDR1 MNHEY and CDR2 SMNVEV (reference sequence). The CDR3 is made up of 13 amino acids. CDR3 DNA: TGTGCCAGCAGTTACAGGGGAGGCCACGAGCAGTACTTC. Translating it yields CASSYRGGHEQYF.

This chain connects TRBV5-1 to TRBJ1-1; D is undetermined. Trimming cost V 4 bases and J 8 bases, with 15 bases left between them. CDR1 and CDR2 (germline): SGHRS, YFSETQ. There are 13 residues in the CDR3. The CDR3 bases are TGCGCCAGCAGCCACTCCCGGCGGGTGGAAGCTTTCTTT. Encoded protein: CASSHSRRVEAFF. The whole variable domain, remainder taken from reference TRBV5-1 and TRBJ1-1, is KAGVTQTPRYLIKTRGQQVTLSCSPISGHRSVSWYQQTPGQGLQFLFEYFSETQRNKGNFPGRFSGRQFSNSRSEMNVSTLELGDSALYLCASSHSRRVEAFFGQGTRLTVV.

The chain has TRBV6-2 or TRBV6-3 and TRBJ2-1, with D possibly matching TRBD2 (6 bases). Per the germline V gene, CDR1 is MNHEY and CDR2 is SVGEGT. This CDR3 comprises 14 residues. V was shortened by 8 bases and J by 4 bases, with 15 bases between the two germline ends. The CDR3 region is CASLGGGLYNEQFF. The CDR3, as DNA: TGTGCCAGCTTAGGTGGCGGACTATACAATGAGCAGTTCTTC.

The V gene is TRBV30, the J gene TRBJ1-4; D ambiguous. The V end lost 0 bases, the J end lost 7 bases, and 15 bases lay between the germline ends. The CDR3 extends over 15 amino acids. The germline V gene has CDR1 GTSNPN and CDR2 SVGIG (reference sequence). The CDR3 region has the DNA TGTGCCTGGAGTGTAAGCTTCACAGCGGTTGAAAAACTGTTTTTT. This codes for CAWSVSFTAVEKLFF.

The V gene is TRBV3-1, the J gene TRBJ1-1; D might be TRBD1 (5 bases). V shed 7 bases and J shed 1 base, with 16 bases lying between them. The CDR3 sequence is 15 residues long. Germline CDR1 is LGHDT and CDR2 is YNNKEL (reference sequence). The CDR3 DNA sequence: TGTGCCAGCAACCACAATTGGGGGACGAACACTGAAGCTTTCTTT. It translates to CASNHNWGTNTEAFF.

The J gene is TRBJ2-7, the V gene TRBV12-3 or TRBV12-4; no clear D. Between the trimmed V and J ends, which lost 6 bases and 3 bases, there was a span of 12 bases. The CDR3 has 13 amino acids. CDR3: CASRQWGLYEQYF. In nucleotides, the CDR3 is TGTGCCAGCAGGCAATGGGGTCTCTACGAGCAGTACTTC.

This chain connects TRBV7-2 to TRBJ1-2; the D gene is possibly TRBD1 (6 bases). The length of the CDR3 is 14 residues. Germline CDR1 and CDR2: SGHTA and FQGNSA. With 4 bases removed from V and 3 bases from J, the gap between germline ends came to 12 bases. The CDR3: CASSSQAGDYGYTF. The CDR3 DNA is TGTGCCAGCAGCTCCCAAGCAGGGGACTATGGCTACACCTTC.

The chain joins TRBV7-2 to TRBJ2-1; the match to TRBD1 covers 7 bases. This CDR3 has 17 amino acids. Trimming cost V 1 base and J 7 bases; bases outside gene matches: 13. Germline values: CDR1 SGHTA, CDR2 FQGNSA. The CDR3 DNA sequence: TGTGCCAGCAGCTTAGTCTACAGGGGACGAGAAGGGAATGAGCAGTTCTTC. It yields the protein CASSLVYRGREGNEQFF. The full variable domain, rest sourced from reference TRBV7-2 and TRBJ2-1, is GAGVSQSPSNKVTEKGKDVELRCDPISGHTALYWYRQSLGQGLEFLIYFQGNSAPDKSGLPSDRFSAERTGGSVSTLTIQRTQQEDSAVYLCASSLVYRGREGNEQFFGPGTRLTVL.

The chain combines TRBV19 with TRBJ1-1; a weak D match, TRBD1 (6 bases). The V and J ends lost 3 bases and 1 base respectively, with 15 bases between them. Germline assignment: CDR1 LNHDA and CDR2 SQIVND (reference sequence). The CDR3 totals 16 residues. CDR3 residues: CASSIRQGIGNTEAFF. The CDR3 DNA follows: TGTGCCAGTAGTATCCGTCAGGGGATTGGGAACACTGAAGCTTTCTTT.

This chain joins TRBV29-1 and TRBJ2-5, with 7 bases matching TRBD1. The V gene end was trimmed by 7 bases and the J gene end by 4 bases; junction bases not matched to a gene: 9. This CDR3 spans 13 amino acids. Germline lookup yields CDR1 SQVTM and CDR2 ANQGSEA. The CDR3 spells CSGEGAERETQYF. In nucleotides, the CDR3 is TGCAGCGGCGAGGGGGCCGAGAGAGAGACCCAGTACTTC.

V gene TRBV6-2 or TRBV6-3 combines with J gene TRBJ2-5; 11 bases map to TRBD2. Germline V gives CDR1 MNHEY, CDR2 SVGEGT. The CDR3 contains 15 residues. V was pared by 4 bases and J by 2 bases, with 3 bases of the junction left unmatched. The CDR3 loop is CASSSGLAGQETQYF. The CDR3 DNA reads TGTGCCAGCAGTTCCGGACTAGCGGGTCAAGAGACCCAGTACTTC.

J is TRBJ2-1 and V is TRBV6-2 or TRBV6-3, with TRBD1 matching over 11 bases. Germline trimming cut 9 bases from V and 7 bases from J; bases unmatched to any gene: 5. Germline V gene lookup returns CDR1 MNHEY and CDR2 SVGEGT. This CDR3 has 13 amino acids. The CDR3 here is CASRGTGGNEQFF. CDR3 DNA sequence: TGTGCCAGTCGGGGGACAGGGGGAAATGAGCAGTTCTTC.

The chain couples TRBV19 to TRBJ2-1; D uncertain. The V gene lost 8 bases and the J gene lost 0 bases, with 14 bases spanning the gap. CDR3 length: 15 amino acids. Germline V gives CDR1 LNHDA, CDR2 SQIVND (reference sequence). CDR3 nucleotides: TGTGCCAGTTCTTCAGCGCGAAGCTCCTACAATGAGCAGTTCTTC. Encoded protein: CASSSARSSYNEQFF.

J is TRBJ2-5 and V is TRBV19, with D tentatively TRBD2 (6 bases). The CDR3 is 14 amino acids. Germline lookup yields CDR1 LNHDA and CDR2 SQIVND (reference sequence). Trimming cost V 7 bases and J 2 bases, with 14 bases left between them. CDR3 in amino acids: CASNNGGVQETQYF. Here the CDR3 DNA reads TGTGCCAGTAACAATGGCGGGGTACAAGAGACCCAGTACTTC.

The CDR3 is CASSPLSGSGANVLTF. CDR3 DNA sequence: TGTGCCAGCTCACCCCTCTCGGGGTCTGGGGCCAACGTCCTGACTTTC. The V and J genes are TRBV18 and TRBJ2-6, with D possibly matching TRBD2 (5 bases). This CDR3 spans 16 amino acids. Trimming removed 3 bases from V and 1 base from J, with 10 bases in between. Germline lookup yields CDR1 KGHSH and CDR2 LQKENI.

The V gene is TRBV7-8, the J gene TRBJ2-7; D is undetermined. The CDR3 has 11 residues. CDR1 is SGHVS, CDR2 FQNEAQ, per germline. V was clipped by 5 bases and J by 6 bases, with 8 bases between them. The chain's CDR3 is CASSPQIEQYF. In DNA, the CDR3 is TGTGCCAGCAGCCCACAGATCGAGCAGTACTTC.